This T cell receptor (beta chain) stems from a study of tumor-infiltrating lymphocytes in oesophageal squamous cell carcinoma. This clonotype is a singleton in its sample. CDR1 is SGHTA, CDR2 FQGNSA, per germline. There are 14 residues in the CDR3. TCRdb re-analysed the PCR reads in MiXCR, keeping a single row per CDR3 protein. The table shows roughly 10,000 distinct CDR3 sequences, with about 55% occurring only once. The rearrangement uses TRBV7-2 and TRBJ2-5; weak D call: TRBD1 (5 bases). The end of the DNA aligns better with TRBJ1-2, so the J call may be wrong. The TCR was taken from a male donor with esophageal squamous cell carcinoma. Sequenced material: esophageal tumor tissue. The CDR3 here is CASSRQGNLPHYTF. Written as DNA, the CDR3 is TGTGCCAGCAGCCGTCAGGGCAATTTACCCCACTACACCTTC.